The rows below give T cell receptor beta chains drawn from one sample of a study of blood T cell repertoires in COVID-19. Using immunoSEQ multiplex PCR, the repertoire was profiled, and TCRdb retains in-frame clones only, with some absent. This sample has about 83,000 clones, with around 84% found just once. Sequenced sample: peripheral blood. The source of these receptors is a woman aged 80 or over in a cohort sampled during active or convalescent COVID-19. CDR3s leave out the opening cysteine and the closing phenylalanine or tryptophan. D genes are given only for firm matches.

ASSLDGAPGANVLT	TRBJ2-6	-	TRBV5-1
ASSSRTGVGLPLH	TRBJ1-6	TRBD1	TRBV28
ASSLAGDRGTEAF	TRBJ1-1	-	TRBV5-1
SVQRGIGQPQH	TRBJ1-5	-	TRBV29-1
ASSSRQGSSGNTIY	TRBJ1-3	TRBD1	TRBV4-1
ASGTSGRAHTDTQY	TRBJ2-3	TRBD2	TRBV5-1
ASSVLHGTQY	TRBJ2-5	-	TRBV9
ASSPTALAGEETQY	TRBJ2-5	TRBD2	TRBV3-1/TRBV3-2
ASKQGEYNQPQH	TRBJ1-5	-	TRBV2
ASSKKPGVGEAF	TRBJ1-1	-	TRBV3-1/TRBV3-2
ASSLRGMNTEAF	TRBJ1-1	-	TRBV7-9
ASSSLRQEKNIQY	TRBJ2-4	-	TRBV28
ASSPTTGVGQPQH	TRBJ1-5	TRBD1	TRBV3-1/TRBV3-2
ASSPTLRQSTGELF	TRBJ2-2	-	TRBV19
ASSFSPVYGYT	TRBJ1-2	-	TRBV12-3/TRBV12-4
ASSYRQDTEAF	TRBJ1-1	-	TRBV2
ASSKWRDRDFFGNQPQH	TRBJ1-5	TRBD1	TRBV5-6
ASSQGGGRANYGYT	TRBJ1-2	-	TRBV3-1/TRBV3-2
ASSFDPSSGRAFWGANEQF	TRBJ2-1	TRBD2	TRBV5-1
ASSVVGAGLQETQY	TRBJ2-5	TRBD2	TRBV9
SVEGTGYEQY	TRBJ2-7	-	TRBV29-1
ASSFGREYTGELF	TRBJ2-2	TRBD2	TRBV5-5
ASSLAKGAGGNTIY	TRBJ1-3	TRBD1	TRBV5-1
ASSTGGPETQY	TRBJ2-5	-	TRBV5-1
ASSDLTIEKLF	TRBJ1-4	-	TRBV6-4
SVDLHSRGGYGYT	TRBJ1-2	-	TRBV29-1
ASSGETGTEAF	TRBJ1-1	-	TRBV25-1
AWSVHLEREQF	TRBJ2-1	-	TRBV30
ASSIGTGNSNQPQH	TRBJ1-5	TRBD1	TRBV19
ATGGASVTNEKLF	TRBJ1-4	-	TRBV6-5
ASSFDRGEKLF	TRBJ1-4	TRBD1	TRBV10-2
ASSINTGGITEAF	TRBJ1-1	TRBD1	TRBV5-1
ASSLASGQGNEKLF	TRBJ1-4	TRBD1	TRBV7-8
ASSTSNEQF	TRBJ2-1	-	TRBV9
ASSPTGEIGTQY	TRBJ2-5	-	TRBV7-2
ASSFSRTSGVSSYEQY	-	TRBD2	TRBV7-9
ATSSRQGAPEAF	TRBJ1-1	TRBD1	TRBV15
ASRTGGSNQPQH	TRBJ1-5	TRBD1	TRBV19
ASSVGSSKGYEQY	TRBJ2-7	-	TRBV9
ASSLTSNPSAGELF	TRBJ2-2	-	TRBV5-1
AITEGTEQF	TRBJ2-1	-	TRBV10-3
ASSEGSSGFNEQF	TRBJ2-1	TRBD2	TRBV25-1
ASSPSIASSYNEQF	TRBJ2-1	-	TRBV18
ASSPLGTAEVTQY	TRBJ2-5	TRBD1	TRBV18
ASSLDRGATEAF	TRBJ1-1	-	TRBV11-3
ASSTPTGYPYEQY	TRBJ2-7	-	TRBV19
ASSWAENTEAF	TRBJ1-1	-	TRBV12-3/TRBV12-4
ASSEWGTDTQY	TRBJ2-3	-	TRBV2
ASSFAGVGGYT	TRBJ1-2	-	TRBV27
ASRPAEQGEAF	TRBJ1-1	-	TRBV5-1
AWRHGSEGTEAF	TRBJ1-1	-	TRBV30
AISESSGTDLGPLH	TRBJ1-6	TRBD1	TRBV10-3
ASSQTGSVTGELF	TRBJ2-2	-	TRBV27
SVYIRGQGSNGYT	TRBJ1-2	TRBD1	TRBV29-1
ASSWDRVKY	TRBJ2-4	TRBD1	TRBV4-2
ASSLADREYAGELF	TRBJ2-2	TRBD1	TRBV5-1
ASSQTGMSTDTQY	TRBJ2-3	TRBD1	TRBV4-1
ASSENRVTEAF	TRBJ1-1	-	TRBV6-1
ASSNGANYGYT	TRBJ1-2	-	TRBV18